One and the same sample provided the 32 T cell receptor beta chains below, sequenced in a study of cytomegalovirus exposure and HLA in healthy donors. PCR was performed using 60 Vbeta and 13 Jbeta primers. TCRdb's copy holds only in-frame clones and misses some; the assay was immunoSEQ multiplex PCR. The sample has tens of thousands of clones; roughly 80% are singletons. The specimen sequenced was PBMCs. These receptors all come from a girl aged 2 to 10 in good health and CMV-seropositive.

This clone was counted a few times. The gene calls are TRBV7-2 and TRBJ1-2; D unclear. CDR1 is SGHTA and CDR2 is FQGNSA in the germline V gene. The CDR3 consists of 15 residues. V lost 1 base to trimming and J lost 6 bases, with 15 bases between them. The CDR3 DNA reads TGTGCCAGCAGCTTAGAGAAGAACCCGCGTAATGGCTACACCTTC. Its translation: CASSLEKNPRNGYTF.

The table lists this clone with a count of one. The chain recombines TRBV5-4 with TRBJ2-3; D is perhaps TRBD2 (5 bases). Trimming shortened V by 0 bases and J by 2 bases, and 7 bases separated the two germline ends. Germline CDR1 is SGHNT and CDR2 is YYREEE (reference sequence). CDR3 length: 14 amino acids. CDR3 residues: CASSLAGDTDTQYF. CDR3 coding DNA: TGTGCCAGCAGCTTGGCCGGGGACACAGATACGCAGTATTTT.

The chain carries TRBV27 and TRBJ1-1; no definite D call. The V and J ends lost 2 bases and 2 bases respectively, with 12 bases between them. Looked up from germline, CDR1 is MNHEY and CDR2 is SMNVEV (reference sequence). This CDR3 region has 15 residues. CDR3 residues: CASSLAPYSNTEAFF. Here the CDR3 DNA reads TGTGCCAGCAGTTTAGCCCCTTACAGTAACACTGAAGCTTTCTTT.

The chain carries TRBV28 and TRBJ1-5; TRBD1 matches 7 bases. This CDR3 spans 15 amino acids. Germline V lookup: CDR1 MDHEN, CDR2 SYDVKM. Germline trimming cut 6 bases from V and 3 bases from J; bases unmatched to any gene: 8. The CDR3 DNA sequence: TGTGCCAGCAGGCCCTGGACAGGATACAATCAGCCCCAGCATTTT. This sequence encodes CASRPWTGYNQPQHF. Variable domain in full (rest from reference TRBV28 and TRBJ1-5): DVKVTQSSRYLVKRTGEKVFLECVQDMDHENMFWYRQDPGLGLRLIYFSYDVKMKEKGDIPEGYSVSREKKERFSLILESASTNQTSMYLCASRPWTGYNQPQHFGDGTRLSIL.

The V and J genes are TRBV29-1 and TRBJ2-1; D is unclear. Germline loops: CDR1 SQVTM, CDR2 ANQGSEA. V lost 4 bases, J lost 3 bases, and 10 bases lay in between. This CDR3 is 13 amino acids long. The CDR3 is CSVGAHLYNEQFF. CDR3 coding DNA: TGCAGCGTTGGAGCCCACCTCTACAATGAGCAGTTCTTC.

V usage is TRBV27 and J usage is TRBJ1-2; 7 nucleotides match TRBD1. This CDR3 contains 13 residues. The V and J ends lost 2 bases and 8 bases, in that order; junction bases with no gene match: 5. CDR1 and CDR2 (germline): MNHEY, SMNVEV (reference sequence). The CDR3 DNA follows: TGTGCCAGCAGTTTAAACAGGGGTAACGGCTACACCTTC. Its protein product is CASSLNRGNGYTF.

CDR3 nucleotides: TGTGCCAGCTCACCACGGAGCGGGAGCACAGATACGCAGTATTTT. Translated: CASSPRSGSTDTQYF. The chain is built from TRBV18 and TRBJ2-3, with a weak D call TRBD2 (6 bases). Germline CDR1 reads KGHSH; CDR2 reads LQKENI. Trimming took off 1 base at V and 0 bases at J, with 8 bases between the two ends. The CDR3 runs 15 residues.

The chain carries TRBV14 and TRBJ2-5, with 8 bases matching TRBD2. Germline values: CDR1 SGHDN, CDR2 FVKESK. The V and J ends lost 2 bases and 4 bases, in that order; junction bases with no gene match: 6. The CDR3 loop spans 15 amino acids. CDR3 sequence (DNA): TGTGCCAGCAGCCAAAACCCTCGGGGGGGAGAGACCCAGTACTTC. It translates to CASSQNPRGGETQYF.

The CDR3 protein is CAYGTGAGGYTF. CDR3 DNA sequence: TGTGCCTACGGGACAGGGGCGGGGGGCTACACCTTC. The gene calls are TRBV30 and TRBJ1-2; 10 bases fit TRBD1. The germline V gene encodes CDR1 GTSNPN and CDR2 SVGIG (reference sequence). CDR3 length equals 12 residues. Germline trimming cut 7 bases from V and 8 bases from J; bases unmatched to any gene: 7.

V usage is TRBV6-5 and J usage is TRBJ1-1, with no clear D. Trimming took off 6 bases at V and 7 bases at J, with 9 bases between the two ends. Germline assignment: CDR1 MNHEY and CDR2 SVGAGI. This CDR3 spans 11 amino acids. In DNA, the CDR3 is TGTGCCAGCAGAACCGGGATTGAAGCTTTCTTT. It encodes CASRTGIEAFF.

The chain couples TRBV5-1 to TRBJ2-1; 11 nucleotides match TRBD2. This CDR3 is built from 17 residues. Germline CDR1 SGHRS, CDR2 YFSETQ. The trim removed 4 bases at V and 6 bases at J, leaving 12 bases unmatched. The CDR3 DNA follows: TGCGCCAGCAGCCTTGGACTAGCGGGTTGGAAAGGCAATGAGCAGTTCTTC. This codes for CASSLGLAGWKGNEQFF.

The genes are TRBV6-1 and TRBJ2-7; D call uncertain. CDR1 is MNHNS and CDR2 is SASEGT in the germline V gene. The CDR3 length is 13 residues. The V and J ends lost 2 bases and 0 bases respectively, with 5 bases between them. The CDR3 nucleotides read TGTGCCAGCAGTGAAACGGGCTCCTACGAGCAGTACTTC. Translating it yields CASSETGSYEQYF.

The chain couples TRBV28 to TRBJ2-7; 7 positions match TRBD2. CDR1 and CDR2 (germline): MDHEN, SYDVKM. The ends lost 3 bases at V and 4 bases at J; junction bases unmatched: 3. The CDR3 totals 13 residues. Here the CDR3 DNA reads TGTGCCAGCAGTTTTCCGGGGGGATACGAGCAGTACTTC. Residues: CASSFPGGYEQYF.

The chain employs TRBV27 and TRBJ2-7; a possible D gene is TRBD1 (6 bases). The germline CDR1 and CDR2 sequences are MNHEY and SMNVEV (reference sequence). The CDR3 contains 14 residues. V was shortened by 3 bases and J by 3 bases, with 12 bases between the two germline ends. The CDR3 reads CASSFGAGVYEQYF. CDR3 nucleotides: TGTGCCAGCAGTTTTGGAGCAGGGGTCTACGAGCAGTACTTC.

The gene calls are TRBV6-5 and TRBJ2-2, with D maybe TRBD1 (6 bases). CDR3 length equals 15 residues. Trimming stripped 5 bases from V and 6 bases from J, with 16 bases between. Germline loops: CDR1 MNHEY, CDR2 SVGAGI. The CDR3 DNA is TGTGCCAGCAGTCCCGGGGACACCCCTCCCGGGGAGCTGTTTTTT. Amino acids: CASSPGDTPPGELFF.

This chain uses TRBV30 with TRBJ2-1; no definite D call. The CDR3 consists of 12 residues. In germline, CDR1 is GTSNPN, CDR2 SVGIG (reference sequence). Trimming removed 5 bases at V and 6 bases at J, with 11 bases between. In DNA form, the CDR3 reads TGTGCCTGGGCCATGCTGGCCAATGAGCAGTTCTTC. Translating it yields CAWAMLANEQFF.

The J gene is TRBJ2-5, the V gene TRBV5-1; D may be TRBD2 (6 bases). This CDR3 comprises 14 residues. The V end was cut by 2 bases, the J end by 4 bases, with 12 bases between. From germline, CDR1 is SGHRS and CDR2 YFSETQ. The CDR3 region is CASSFGSGGETQYF. In DNA, the CDR3 is TGCGCCAGCAGCTTCGGATCCGGGGGAGAGACCCAGTACTTC. Full variable domain (rest looked up from reference TRBV5-1 and TRBJ2-5): KAGVTQTPRYLIKTRGQQVTLSCSPISGHRSVSWYQQTPGQGLQFLFEYFSETQRNKGNFPGRFSGRQFSNSRSEMNVSTLELGDSALYLCASSFGSGGETQYFGPGTRLLVL.

The rearrangement joins TRBV7-2 to TRBJ2-1; 7 bases match TRBD2. This CDR3 is built from 15 residues. Germline V gene data show CDR1 as SGHTA and CDR2 as FQGNSA. V lost 2 bases, J lost 0 bases, and 1 base stayed unmatched. The CDR3: CASSLSGNSYNEQFF. CDR3 in DNA: TGTGCCAGCAGCTTAAGCGGGAACTCCTACAATGAGCAGTTCTTC.

This clone was seen once. Distinct nucleotide sequences in the sample also encode this CDR3. This chain joins TRBV2 and TRBJ1-1, with a possible D match to TRBD1 (6 bases). The CDR3 covers 15 residues. Germline values: CDR1 SNHLY, CDR2 FYNNEI. V lost 3 bases to trimming and J lost 0 bases, with 11 bases between them. The CDR3 nucleotides are TGTGCCAGCAGTGAGCCCACAGGGCTGAACACTGAAGCTTTCTTT. Its translation: CASSEPTGLNTEAFF.

CDR3 region: CASSYSTDSSYEQYF. Here the CDR3 DNA reads TGTGCCAGCAGTTACTCGACTGACTCATCCTACGAGCAGTACTTC. The V gene is TRBV6-6, the J gene TRBJ2-7; D unclear. V was pared by 0 bases and J by 1 base, with 10 bases between. The length of the CDR3 is 15 residues. Germline V gives CDR1 MNHNY, CDR2 SVGAGI (reference sequence).

V and J are TRBV27 and TRBJ2-7, with a possible D match to TRBD1 (6 bases). Germline lookup yields CDR1 MNHEY and CDR2 SMNVEV (reference sequence). Trimming took off 3 bases at V and 3 bases at J, with 12 bases between the two ends. The CDR3 is 14 amino acids. In nucleotides, the CDR3 is TGTGCCAGCAGTTTCACGACAGGCGGCTACGAGCAGTACTTC. It encodes CASSFTTGGYEQYF.

The rearrangement uses TRBV27 and TRBJ2-3; perhaps TRBD2 as D (5 bases). Per the germline V gene, CDR1 is MNHEY and CDR2 is SMNVEV (reference sequence). V shed 5 bases and J shed 1 base, with 16 bases lying between them. This CDR3 comprises 16 residues. The CDR3 bases are TGTGCCAGCAGTCCACGTCGGGGAGTGGGCACAGATACGCAGTATTTT. Translated: CASSPRRGVGTDTQYF.

This chain connects TRBV9 to TRBJ1-2; TRBD1 matches at 7 bases. Germline V gene data show CDR1 as SGDLS and CDR2 as YYNGEE. The CDR3 consists of 14 residues. The V segment lost 0 bases and the J segment 3 bases; nucleotides outside the gene matches: 2. In DNA form, the CDR3 reads TGTGCCAGCAGCGTAGGACAGGGAGACTATGGCTACACCTTC. This sequence encodes CASSVGQGDYGYTF. The variable domain in full, completed from reference TRBV9 and TRBJ1-2, reads DSGVTQTPKHLITATGQRVTLRCSPRSGDLSVYWYQQSLDQGLQFLIQYYNGEERAKGNILERFSAQQFPDLHSELNLSSLELGDSALYFCASSVGQGDYGYTFGSGTRLTVV.

The chain is built from TRBV19 and TRBJ2-6, with 7 bases identical to TRBD2. The germline gives CDR1 LNHDA, CDR2 SQIVND (reference sequence). The CDR3 extends over 17 amino acids. V trimming: 3 bases; J trimming: 8 bases; junction bases outside the gene matches: 13. In DNA, the CDR3 is TGTGCCAGTAGTATTACCCCGCTGGGAGGGGCGACCAACGTCCTGACTTTC. It yields the protein CASSITPLGGATNVLTF.

This chain uses TRBV29-1 with TRBJ1-2; 11 bases are shared with TRBD1. Germline CDR1 and CDR2: SQVTM and ANQGSEA. The ends lost 6 bases at V and 0 bases at J; junction bases unmatched: 12. There are 17 residues in the CDR3. CDR3 coding DNA: TGCAGCGTCCGGACAGGGGGCTCCGAACTAGCTAACTATGGCTACACCTTC. Protein: CSVRTGGSELANYGYTF.

The rearrangement uses TRBV18 and TRBJ2-2; 9 positions match TRBD1. CDR1 is KGHSH, CDR2 LQKENI, per germline. This CDR3 has 16 residues. The junction had 10 bases not matched to a gene; V was cut back by 5 bases and J by 6 bases. In DNA, the CDR3 is TGTGCCAGCTCATCCTCGGGACAGGGTCTAGCCGGGGAGCTGTTTTTT. It translates to CASSSSGQGLAGELFF.

This chain connects TRBV28 to TRBJ1-2, with D possibly matching TRBD1 (5 bases). This CDR3 spans 13 amino acids. Germline V lookup: CDR1 MDHEN, CDR2 SYDVKM. Between the trimmed V and J ends, which lost 3 bases and 4 bases, there was a span of 9 bases. The CDR3 region is CASSFTGVYGYTF. As DNA, the CDR3 is TGTGCCAGCAGTTTCACAGGAGTCTATGGCTACACCTTC.

The chain employs TRBV9 and TRBJ2-6; D unclear. Per germline, CDR1 SGDLS and CDR2 YYNGEE. Between the trimmed V and J ends, which lost 3 bases and 0 bases, there was a span of 7 bases. The CDR3 has 15 residues. The CDR3 DNA follows: TGTGCCAGCAGCGACCGACTCTCTGGGGCCAACGTCCTGACTTTC. Translation: CASSDRLSGANVLTF. Complete variable domain (other parts from reference TRBV9 and TRBJ2-6): DSGVTQTPKHLITATGQRVTLRCSPRSGDLSVYWYQQSLDQGLQFLIQYYNGEERAKGNILERFSAQQFPDLHSELNLSSLELGDSALYFCASSDRLSGANVLTFGAGSRLTVL.

The rearrangement uses TRBV6-4 and TRBJ2-3; possibly TRBD2 for D (5 bases). The CDR3 runs to 12 residues. From germline, CDR1 is MRHNA and CDR2 SNTAGT. Trimming cost V 5 bases and J 4 bases, with 7 bases left between them. CDR3: CASSNGADTQYF. The CDR3 nucleotides are TGTGCCAGCAGTAACGGGGCAGATACGCAGTATTTT.

This chain links TRBV1 with TRBJ1-5. TRBV1 is labeled a pseudogene. The CDR3 consists of 16 residues. The CDR3 is CTSSQAPPVRDQPQHF. The DNA for the CDR3 is TGCACCAGCAGCCAAGCACCCCCCGTGAGGGATCAGCCCCAGCATTTT.

The chain links TRBV4-1 to TRBJ2-7; D perhaps matches TRBD2 (6 bases). The CDR3 sequence is 18 residues long. V lost 3 bases to trimming and J lost 0 bases, with 21 bases between them. The germline V gene encodes CDR1 MGHRA and CDR2 YSYEKL. DNA of the CDR3: TGCGCCAGCAGCCAGAGAGTAGCGGACCTCAGGAGCTCCTACGAGCAGTACTTC. It is translated as CASSQRVADLRSSYEQYF.

This chain joins TRBV30 and TRBJ2-7; 10 nucleotides align to TRBD2. CDR1 is GTSNPN, CDR2 SVGIG, per germline (reference sequence). The CDR3 contains 15 residues. V was clipped by 4 bases and J by 3 bases; unmatched bases: 9. DNA of the CDR3: TGTGCCTGGAACCCCCCCAGCGGGAGGGGCTACGAGCAGTACTTC. As protein: CAWNPPSGRGYEQYF.